This T cell receptor beta chain was captured in a study of T cell responses to AZD1222 COVID-19 vaccine. Using immunoSEQ multiplex PCR, the repertoire was profiled, and TCRdb retains in-frame clones only, with some absent. The data hold about 200,000 clones, with approximately 93% observed a single time. This sequence originates from an adult who received the AZD1222 COVID-19 vaccine. Material: peripheral blood, obtained 28 days after the second AZD1222 dose.

In DNA form, the CDR3 reads TGTGCCAGCAGCCGGGAACTGGGGAGCCGCTACGAGCAGTACTTC. This gives the protein CASSRELGSRYEQYF. This chain links TRBV3-1 (or the pseudogene TRBV3-2) with TRBJ2-7, with a tentative D call TRBD2 (5 bases). CDR1 is LGHDT and CDR2 is YNNKEL in the germline V gene (reference sequence). This CDR3 region has 15 residues. The germline V and J ends were trimmed by 4 bases and 3 bases, with 16 bases remaining between them.